Below, 17 T cell receptor beta chains from the same sample are listed, as sequenced in a study of beta chain features in type 1 diabetes. Expressed TCRB transcripts were sequenced because the isolated RNA had all been reverse transcribed beforehand. Some clones are missing from TCRdb's copy, which holds only in-frame ones; the method was immunoSEQ multiplex PCR. The table lists some 370,000 clones, 8.5% to 10% of them singletons, with 0.6% in the top ten. Overall study findings and caveats: In all four CD4+ subsets, TCRB CDR3 length was significantly, moderately reduced in type 1 diabetes.

Their specific antigens are unknown. The sample taken for sequencing was central memory CD4+ T cells from blood. The origin of the receptors is a man aged 25 to 40 with type 1 diabetes.

V usage is TRBV7-9 and J usage is TRBJ2-4; 8 bases match TRBD2. Germline V gene data show CDR1 as SEHNR and CDR2 as FQNEAQ (reference sequence). V gave up 1 base and J gave up 6 bases; unmatched junction bases: 8. The CDR3 spans 16 residues. CDR3 region: CASSLGSGRGGNIQYF. DNA for the CDR3: TGTGCCAGCAGCTTAGGAAGCGGGAGAGGTGGAAACATTCAGTACTTC.

In its sample, this clone was seen a few times. The chain carries TRBV29-1 and TRBJ2-5; 10 bases are a match to TRBD2. Judging by the DNA end, TRBJ2-7 fits better; the J call may be wrong. Germline lookup yields CDR1 SQVTM and CDR2 ANQGSEA. The CDR3 is made up of 14 amino acids. The CDR3 region has the DNA TGCAGCGTTGAATTTCTAGCGGGAGCCTACGAGCAGTACTTC. Protein product: CSVEFLAGAYEQYF.

This clone was detected a few times. The V gene is TRBV19, the J gene TRBJ2-3; 7 nucleotides align to TRBD2. CDR1 is LNHDA and CDR2 is SQIVND in the germline V gene (reference sequence). The ends lost 11 bases at V and 6 bases at J; junction bases unmatched: 11. CDR3 length: 13 amino acids. The CDR3 DNA reads TGTGCCGTAGGGGTAGCGGGTGGTGATACGCAGTATTTT. As protein: CAVGVAGGDTQYF. Full variable domain (rest looked up from reference TRBV19 and TRBJ2-3): DGGITQSPKYLFRKEGQNVTLSCEQNLNHDAMYWYRQDPGQGLRLIYYSQIVNDFQKGDIAEGYSVSREKKESFPLTVTSAQKNPTAFYLCAVGVAGGDTQYFGPGTRLTVL.

The rearrangement joins TRBV7-9 to TRBJ2-7, with 7 bases matching TRBD1. CDR1 and CDR2 (germline): SEHNR, FQNEAQ (reference sequence). The CDR3 spans 13 residues. V was clipped by 3 bases and J by 3 bases; unmatched bases: 2. This chain's CDR3 is CASSFSGGYEQYF. CDR3 in DNA: TGTGCCAGCAGCTTTTCAGGGGGCTACGAGCAGTACTTC.

This clone showed up just a few times. This chain connects TRBV19 to TRBJ1-1; 7 nucleotides agree with TRBD1. The V gene's germline CDR1 is LNHDA and CDR2 SQIVND (reference sequence). The junction had 4 bases not matched to a gene; V was cut back by 6 bases and J by 3 bases. This CDR3 contains 13 residues. The CDR3 region is CASSRDRDTEAFF. CDR3 DNA: TGTGCCAGTAGCCGCGACAGGGACACTGAAGCTTTCTTT. Together with reference TRBV19 and TRBJ1-1, the CDR3 gives the full variable domain: DGGITQSPKYLFRKEGQNVTLSCEQNLNHDAMYWYRQDPGQGLRLIYYSQIVNDFQKGDIAEGYSVSREKKESFPLTVTSAQKNPTAFYLCASSRDRDTEAFFGQGTRLTVV.

The chain couples TRBV6-1 to TRBJ2-1, with D tentatively TRBD2 (6 bases). Germline CDR1 is MNHNS and CDR2 is SASEGT. V lost 6 bases and J 4 bases, leaving 13 bases between the germline ends. This CDR3 region has 14 residues. The CDR3 sequence is CASSRSGVYNEQFF. The DNA for the CDR3 is TGTGCCAGCAGCCGGTCGGGGGTTTACAATGAGCAGTTCTTC.

This clone was recorded many times. The genes are TRBV9 and TRBJ2-1; 7 bases are shared with TRBD2. Germline V gives CDR1 SGDLS, CDR2 YYNGEE. Trimming removed 4 bases from V and 12 bases from J; junction bases left unmatched: 22. This CDR3 is 17 amino acids long. Here the CDR3 reads CASSPHLPISSGGPQFF. In DNA form, the CDR3 reads TGTGCCAGCAGCCCTCATCTCCCCATATCTAGCGGCGGCCCGCAGTTCTTC. Combining the CDR3 with reference TRBV9 and TRBJ2-1 gives the whole variable domain DSGVTQTPKHLITATGQRVTLRCSPRSGDLSVYWYQQSLDQGLQFLIQYYNGEERAKGNILERFSAQQFPDLHSELNLSSLELGDSALYFCASSPHLPISSGGPQFFGPGTRLTVL.

The V and J genes are TRBV6-6 and TRBJ2-7, with D perhaps matching TRBD1 or TRBD2 (6 bases each). V lost 2 bases and J 4 bases, leaving 9 bases between the germline ends. This CDR3 is built from 13 residues. Germline loops: CDR1 MNHNY, CDR2 SVGAGI (reference sequence). CDR3 in amino acids: CASSYEGGYEQYF. CDR3 in DNA: TGTGCCAGCAGTTACGAAGGGGGGTACGAGCAGTACTTC.

This clone turned up a few times. The chain is built from TRBV6-1 and TRBJ2-7; 9 nucleotides line up with TRBD2. Germline lookup yields CDR1 MNHNS and CDR2 SASEGT. The length of the CDR3 is 16 residues. V shed 2 bases, J shed 4 bases, and the junction held 9 bases outside the gene matches. For the CDR3, the DNA is TGTGCCAGCAGTGAAAGTAGCGGGAGCGGCTTTTACGAGCAGTACTTC. Translating gives CASSESSGSGFYEQYF.

This clone was observed a few times. V and J are TRBV18 and TRBJ2-6; no firm D call. V shed 2 bases and J shed 0 bases, with 8 bases lying between them. The germline V gene has CDR1 KGHSH and CDR2 LQKENI. The CDR3 length is 16 residues. CDR3 amino acids: CASSPYRASGANVLTF. The CDR3 DNA reads TGTGCCAGCTCACCATACCGGGCCTCTGGGGCCAACGTCCTGACTTTC.

This clone was counted only a few times. This chain connects TRBV30 to TRBJ2-7; 9 bases are shared with TRBD1. Germline values: CDR1 GTSNPN, CDR2 SVGIG (reference sequence). With V trimmed by 2 bases and J by 3 bases, 5 bases remained unmatched. The CDR3 extends over 14 amino acids. Written as DNA, the CDR3 is TGTGCCTGGAGTCCCGGGACAGGGTTCTACGAGCAGTACTTC. Amino acid sequence: CAWSPGTGFYEQYF.

The rearrangement joins TRBV10-2 to TRBJ2-7; no clear D. Per germline, CDR1 WSHSY and CDR2 SAAADI. This CDR3 region has 14 residues. V gave up 7 bases and J gave up 2 bases, with 15 bases separating them. The CDR3 sequence is CASKRTRNAYEQYF. The CDR3 DNA reads as TGCGCCAGCAAGAGGACGCGAAACGCCTACGAGCAGTACTTC.

This clone was seen only a few times. This sequence joins TRBV2 and TRBJ2-5, with a possible D match to TRBD2 (5 bases). The CDR3 has 14 residues. V dropped 0 bases and J dropped 5 bases, with 10 bases sitting between them. CDR1 and CDR2 (germline): SNHLY, FYNNEI. CDR3: CASSEAFRGETQYF. The CDR3 DNA sequence: TGTGCCAGCAGTGAAGCCTTTAGAGGGGAGACCCAGTACTTC.

The table lists this clone with a few counts. The genes are TRBV14 and TRBJ2-7, with D possibly being TRBD2 (7 bases). V dropped 0 bases and J dropped 3 bases, with 21 bases sitting between them. The CDR3 extends over 18 amino acids. Germline CDR1 and CDR2: SGHDN and FVKESK. The CDR3 reads CASSQDGGGGPADYEQYF. The CDR3, as DNA: TGTGCCAGCAGCCAAGATGGGGGCGGGGGCCCGGCGGACTACGAGCAGTACTTC.

In its sample, this clone was seen many times. The chain joins TRBV7-9 to TRBJ2-5, with D possibly TRBD1 on 6 matching bases. Germline lookup yields CDR1 SEHNR and CDR2 FQNEAQ (reference sequence). The CDR3 covers 13 residues. Trimming shortened V by 8 bases and J by 3 bases, and 13 bases separated the two germline ends. DNA for the CDR3: TGTGCCAGCGGTCAGGGGAACGAAGAGACCCAGTACTTC. It is translated as CASGQGNEETQYF.

The chain couples TRBV28 to TRBJ1-2, with D unclear. The germline V gene has CDR1 MDHEN and CDR2 SYDVKM. V was clipped by 4 bases and J by 7 bases, with 16 bases between them. This CDR3 region has 14 residues. CDR3 sequence: CASSYPSGSFGYTF. The CDR3 coding sequence is TGTGCCAGCAGTTACCCCTCGGGCAGTTTTGGCTACACCTTC.

This clone showed up just a few times. The rearrangement uses TRBV5-1 and TRBJ1-2; 9 bases are shared with TRBD1. This CDR3 comprises 13 residues. V was pared by 4 bases and J by 6 bases, with 4 bases of the junction left unmatched. The germline gives CDR1 SGHRS, CDR2 YFSETQ. The CDR3 here is CASSPRTGDGYTF. The CDR3 bases are TGCGCCAGCAGCCCGAGGACAGGGGATGGCTACACCTTC.